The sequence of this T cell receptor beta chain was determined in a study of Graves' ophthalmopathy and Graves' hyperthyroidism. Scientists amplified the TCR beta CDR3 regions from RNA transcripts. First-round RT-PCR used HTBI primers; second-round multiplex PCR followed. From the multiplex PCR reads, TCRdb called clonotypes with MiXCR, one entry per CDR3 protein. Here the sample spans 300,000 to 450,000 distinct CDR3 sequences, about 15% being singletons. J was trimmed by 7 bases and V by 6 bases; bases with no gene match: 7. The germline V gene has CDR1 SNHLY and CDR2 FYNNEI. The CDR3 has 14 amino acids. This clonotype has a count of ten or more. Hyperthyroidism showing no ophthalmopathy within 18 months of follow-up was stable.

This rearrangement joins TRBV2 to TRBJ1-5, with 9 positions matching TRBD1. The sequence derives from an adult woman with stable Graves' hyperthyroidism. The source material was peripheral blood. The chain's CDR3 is CASRGGQGRQPQHF. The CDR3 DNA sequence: TGTGCCAGCAGGGGGGGACAGGGCCGGCAGCCCCAGCATTTT.